This record looks at one T cell receptor beta chain sequence and its context. The antigen is unknown. V lost 8 bases and J 2 bases, leaving 13 bases between the germline ends. The CDR3 has 14 residues. CDR1 is SEHNR and CDR2 is FQNEAQ in the germline V gene (reference sequence). Vbeta (60) and Jbeta (13) primers were used in the PCR. Produced via immunoSEQ multiplex PCR; TCRdb's table is partial and in-frame only. The repertoire holds about 130,000 clones, with over 75% as singletons. These data originate in a study of cytomegalovirus exposure and HLA in healthy donors. Whole-study results and caveats: Further analysis, carried out later, found HLA-associated TCR beta chains more clonally expanded than equally common other chains.

The chain joins TRBV7-9 to TRBJ1-3; no definite D call. Sequencing used PBMCs. This clonotype originated in a man aged 30 to 39 in good health. Written as DNA, the CDR3 is TGTGCCAGCCAGAACCGAGCGGCTGGAAACACCATATATTTT. It translates to CASQNRAAGNTIYF.